This T cell receptor (beta chain) was obtained from a study of vaccination effects on CD4 cells after COVID-19. Method: immunoSEQ multiplex PCR; TCRdb's copy keeps in-frame clones and lacks some. The sample shows around 30,000 clones, over 55% of them seen only once. In its sample, this clone was seen a few times. What it binds is not known. Trimming stripped 3 bases from V and 4 bases from J, with 19 bases between. This CDR3 contains 16 residues. Per germline, CDR1 KGHSH and CDR2 LQKENI. CD4+ T cell isolation took place after about nine days of culture. Study-level findings and limits: Few convalescent patients were included, and no early post-infection timepoints were sampled.

Source: CD4+ T cells from PBMCs cultured without peptide, taken before COVID-19 vaccination. The source is a human donor who received a COVID-19 vaccine. The rearrangement links TRBV18 to TRBJ2-7; the D gene is possibly TRBD2 (7 bases). In DNA form, the CDR3 reads TGTGCCAGCTCACCGATGGACGCGGGGGCGCAGTACGAGCAGTACTTC. Translating it yields CASSPMDAGAQYEQYF. Full variable domain (missing parts from reference TRBV18 and TRBJ2-7): NAGVMQNPRHLVRRRGQEARLRCSPMKGHSHVYWYRQLPEEGLKFMVYLQKENIIDESGMPKERFSAEFPKEGPSILRIQQVVRGDSAAYFCASSPMDAGAQYEQYFGPGTRLTVT.